A single sample gave rise to the 9 T cell receptor beta chains below, sequenced in a study of cytomegalovirus exposure and HLA in healthy donors. 13 Jbeta primers and 60 Vbeta primers were used for the PCR. TCRdb's copy holds only in-frame clones and misses some; the assay was immunoSEQ multiplex PCR. This table has roughly 260,000 clones, 70% to 90% appearing once. Sequenced input: PBMCs. These TCRs come from a woman between 35 and 50 years old in good health and CMV-seropositive.

This clone occurred once. The rearrangement uses TRBV11-3 and TRBJ1-2; D is perhaps TRBD1 (5 bases). Per germline, CDR1 SGHNT and CDR2 YENEEA. This CDR3 region has 13 residues. V lost 3 bases, J lost 4 bases, and 9 bases lay in between. Here the CDR3 reads CASSFTGSYGYTF. CDR3 in DNA: TGTGCCAGCAGCTTTACAGGAAGCTATGGCTACACCTTC.

This clone was recorded a few times. This chain joins TRBV5-8 and TRBJ2-7; D perhaps matches TRBD2 (5 bases). This CDR3 spans 14 amino acids. V was clipped by 0 bases and J by 7 bases, with 14 bases between them. Germline CDR1 and CDR2: SGHTS and YDEGEE. CDR3 protein: CASSLGMGSEEQYF. The CDR3, as DNA: TGTGCCAGCAGCTTGGGAATGGGGAGTGAAGAGCAGTACTTC.

V is TRBV28 and J is TRBJ2-5; 8 bases are shared with TRBD1. The junction had 7 bases not matched to a gene; V was cut back by 6 bases and J by 4 bases. CDR1 and CDR2 (germline): MDHEN, SYDVKM. The CDR3 has 14 residues. CDR3 region: CASSRQGRGETQYF. The CDR3 bases are TGTGCCAGCAGCCGACAGGGGAGAGGAGAGACCCAGTACTTC.

V usage is TRBV14 and J usage is TRBJ2-7; 13 bases line up with TRBD2. Germline V gene data show CDR1 as SGHDN and CDR2 as FVKESK. The V segment lost 4 bases and the J segment 5 bases; nucleotides outside the gene matches: 5. The CDR3 spans 15 residues. The CDR3 DNA sequence: TGTGCCAGCAGCCGACTAGCGGGAGGCGAAAACGAGCAGTACTTC. This encodes CASSRLAGGENEQYF.

This chain uses TRBV28 with TRBJ1-2; tentative D call: TRBD1 (5 bases). V lost 7 bases to trimming and J lost 7 bases, with 16 bases between them. CDR1 and CDR2 (germline): MDHEN, SYDVKM. CDR3 size: 13 residues. The CDR3 region has the DNA TGTGCCAGCACCCTCGGGGGAATCCGTGGCTACACCTTC. Amino acids: CASTLGGIRGYTF.

The chain carries TRBV4-2 and TRBJ2-5, with 12 positions matching TRBD2. CDR1 is LGHNA and CDR2 is YNFKEQ in the germline V gene. Trimming removed 0 bases from V and 1 base from J; junction bases left unmatched: 3. There are 17 residues in the CDR3. The CDR3 nucleotides are TGTGCCAGCAGCCAAGAGGGACTAGCGGGCCCCCAAGAGACCCAGTACTTC. Translated: CASSQEGLAGPQETQYF.

CDR3: CASSFWQGIGNQPQHF. In nucleotides, the CDR3 is TGTGCCAGCAGCTTCTGGCAGGGTATAGGTAATCAGCCCCAGCATTTT. The chain carries TRBV7-9 and TRBJ1-5; D may be TRBD1 (5 bases). Deletions cut 3 bases from V and 4 bases from J, with 16 bases between. The CDR3 is 16 residues long. The germline CDR1 and CDR2 sequences are SEHNR and FQNEAQ (reference sequence).

V is TRBV9 and J is TRBJ2-7; possible D gene TRBD2, 6 bases. V was cut by 0 bases and J by 7 bases, with 20 bases left in between. In germline, CDR1 is SGDLS, CDR2 YYNGEE. This CDR3 contains 16 residues. The CDR3 is CASSVERRGPIREQYF. The CDR3 nucleotides read TGTGCCAGCAGCGTAGAGCGGCGGGGTCCCATTAGGGAGCAGTACTTC.

This clone was counted between two and nine times. The chain couples TRBV7-2 to TRBJ1-2, with 9 bases identical to TRBD1. Germline lookup yields CDR1 SGHTA and CDR2 FQGNSA. This CDR3 has 16 residues. The V gene end was trimmed by 6 bases and the J gene end by 3 bases; junction bases not matched to a gene: 11. The CDR3 loop reads CASRELGTGRDYGYTF. CDR3 bases: TGTGCCAGCAGGGAGTTAGGGACAGGGAGGGACTATGGCTACACCTTC.